This entry concerns a single T cell receptor beta chain. Its antigen is not identified. The data stem from a study of OX40 agonist ivuxolimab in advanced cancers. The CDR3 consists of 17 residues. With V trimmed by 5 bases and J by 2 bases, 11 bases remained unmatched. Germline V gives CDR1 SGHAT, CDR2 FQNNGV. General observations from the study: At 0.1 to 3.0 mg/kg, clonal expansion of CD4+ and CD8+ blood T cells had occurred by week 6.

The protocol was immunoSEQ multiplex PCR, while the TCRdb copy is restricted to in-frame clones and leaves out a portion. The sample consists of roughly 61,000 clones, 70% to 90% of them appearing once. The sample was CD4+ or CD8+ T cells sorted from blood, taken in a trial of the OX40 agonist ivuxolimab. This chain uses TRBV11-2 with TRBJ2-3; TRBD2 agrees at 9 bases. This sequence was found in an adult with an advanced solid tumor such as melanoma, head and neck, liver or kidney cancer. The CDR3 DNA reads TGTGCCAGCAGCCGAAAATTAGCGGGGGAAACCACAGATACGCAGTATTTT. Amino acids: CASSRKLAGETTDTQYF.